The clone carrying this TCR beta chain was seen repeatedly, ten times or more. This sequence may be a read error, since a much larger clone differs from it by one base. The sample contains more than one DNA sequence encoding this CDR3. Every patient underwent thyroid surgery untreated. CDR1 is SGHRS and CDR2 is YFSETQ in the germline V gene. With 4 bases clipped from V and 2 bases from J, the junction kept 6 bases outside the gene matches. The CDR3 loop spans 16 amino acids. TCRdb re-called the PCR reads through MiXCR. The table records about 24,000 clones, approximately 20% of them present only once. The data were obtained in a study of metastatic and nonmetastatic thyroid tumors.

This receptor was taken from a female donor with papillary thyroid cancer or a benign thyroid nodule (not recorded which). Some clones in this sample may be carry-over from other donors' samples. Source material: blood. The rearrangement joins TRBV5-1 to TRBJ2-5; 12 nucleotides line up with TRBD2. Here the CDR3 reads CASSVTSGGPQETQYF. The CDR3 DNA reads TGCGCCAGCAGCGTGACTAGCGGGGGACCTCAAGAGACCCAGTACTTC.